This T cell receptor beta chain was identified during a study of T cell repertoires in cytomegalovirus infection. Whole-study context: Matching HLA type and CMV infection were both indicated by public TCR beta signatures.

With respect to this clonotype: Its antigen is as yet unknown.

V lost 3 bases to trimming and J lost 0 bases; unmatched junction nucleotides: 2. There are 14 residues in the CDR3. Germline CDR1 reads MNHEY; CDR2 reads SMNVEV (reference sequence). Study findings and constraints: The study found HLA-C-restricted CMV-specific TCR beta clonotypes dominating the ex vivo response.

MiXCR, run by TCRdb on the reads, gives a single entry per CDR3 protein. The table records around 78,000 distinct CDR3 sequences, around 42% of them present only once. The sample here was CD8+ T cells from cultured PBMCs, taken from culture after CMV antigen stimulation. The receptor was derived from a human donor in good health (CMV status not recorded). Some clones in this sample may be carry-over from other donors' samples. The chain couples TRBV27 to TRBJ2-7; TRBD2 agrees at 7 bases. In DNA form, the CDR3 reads TGTGCCAGCAGTTTCCGGGGGGACTCCTACGAGCAGTACTTC. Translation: CASSFRGDSYEQYF.